Following are 27 T cell receptor beta chains from one sample sequenced in a study of cytomegalovirus exposure and HLA in healthy donors (dated by TCRdb to about 2017). The library was prepared using the immunoSEQ multiplex PCR assay. A mixture of 60 forward primers for TCR Vbeta segments and 13 reverse primers for TCR Jbeta segments was used in the multiplex PCR. TCRdb stores this immuneACCESS table with in-frame sequences only. Part of the clones is absent; in the studies checked, under half of the shortfall reflects unresolved V genes, and no reason is known for the rest. This sample comprises about 30,000 clones, more than 75% of them detected only once. The ten largest clones represent roughly 2.5% of the sample. The sequenced sample was PBMCs. The receptor set was obtained from a boy younger than 18 in good health and CMV-seronegative.

The gene calls are TRBV5-1 and TRBJ2-1; 10 positions match TRBD1. With 4 bases clipped from V and 6 bases from J, the junction kept 10 bases outside the gene matches. The CDR3 consists of 16 residues. CDR1 is SGHRS, CDR2 YFSETQ, per germline. CDR3 nucleotides: TGCGCCAGCAGCCCCCTCTGGGACAGGGGTCTCAATGAGCAGTTCTTC. It is translated as CASSPLWDRGLNEQFF.

The chain employs TRBV4-3 and TRBJ2-5; 8 bases match TRBD1. CDR1 is LGHNA, CDR2 YSLEER, per germline. CDR3 size: 15 residues. The ends lost 1 base at V and 4 bases at J; junction bases unmatched: 5. CDR3 amino acids: CASSQGTGFRETQYF. Here the CDR3 DNA reads TGCGCCAGCAGCCAAGGGACAGGGTTCAGAGAGACCCAGTACTTC.

V is TRBV18 and J is TRBJ2-2; 7 positions match TRBD1. CDR1 and CDR2 from the germline V gene are KGHSH and LQKENI. V lost 3 bases to trimming and J lost 9 bases; unmatched junction nucleotides: 10. The CDR3 is made up of 15 amino acids. CDR3 in amino acids: CASSPFRDSDRELFF. CDR3 DNA: TGTGCCAGCTCACCCTTCCGGGACAGCGACCGGGAGCTGTTTTTT.

The chain employs TRBV5-8 and TRBJ2-5; D not resolved. The J call is in doubt because the DNA end fits TRBJ2-7 better. CDR1 and CDR2 (germline): SGHTS, YDEGEE. The CDR3 is made up of 11 amino acids. The CDR3 is CASSRSYEQYF. The DNA for the CDR3 is TGTGCCAGCAGCCGTAGCTACGAGCAGTACTTC.

The genes are TRBV5-4 and TRBJ2-1, with 7 bases that match TRBD2. There are 17 residues in the CDR3. The germline V gene has CDR1 SGHNT and CDR2 YYREEE (reference sequence). V lost 0 bases, J lost 4 bases, and 10 bases stayed unmatched. Written as DNA, the CDR3 is TGTGCCAGCAGCTTGGTATATGCGGCGGGGGATTACAATGAGCAGTTCTTC. As protein: CASSLVYAAGDYNEQFF.

This sequence joins TRBV4-1 and TRBJ2-2; TRBD2 matches 7 bases. The CDR3 totals 15 residues. CDR1 MGHRA and CDR2 YSYEKL come from the germline V gene. The junction had 3 bases not matched to a gene; V was cut back by 3 bases and J by 2 bases. The CDR3: CASSHGEGNTGELFF. CDR3 DNA: TGCGCCAGCAGCCATGGGGAGGGAAACACCGGGGAGCTGTTTTTT.

The chain combines TRBV11-3 with TRBJ2-6, with a possible D match to TRBD1 (6 bases). Germline CDR1 SGHNT, CDR2 YENEEA. V shed 3 bases and J shed 0 bases, with 21 bases lying between them. CDR3 length: 20 residues. The CDR3 protein is CASSFWVLGTLSSGANVLTF. The CDR3 bases are TGTGCCAGCAGCTTCTGGGTATTAGGGACACTTAGCTCTGGGGCCAACGTCCTGACTTTC.

This chain connects TRBV5-1 to TRBJ2-1, with 8 nucleotides matching TRBD2. Per germline, CDR1 SGHRS and CDR2 YFSETQ. V was clipped by 4 bases and J by 2 bases; unmatched bases: 2. The CDR3 runs to 14 residues. CDR3 amino acids: CASSLGGAYNEQFF. The CDR3 DNA reads as TGCGCCAGCAGCCTCGGGGGGGCCTACAATGAGCAGTTCTTC.

The chain recombines TRBV6-4 with TRBJ2-5; 16 bases are a match to TRBD2. J lost 4 bases, V lost 4 bases, and 3 bases had no gene match. Germline V CDR1 and CDR2: MRHNA, SNTAGT. This CDR3 has 16 amino acids. CDR3 residues: CASSAGTSGGAETQYF. The CDR3 bases are TGTGCCAGCAGTGCCGGGACTAGCGGGGGGGCAGAGACCCAGTACTTC.

The chain combines TRBV7-2 with TRBJ2-7, with 9 bases matching TRBD1. Germline CDR1 reads SGHTA; CDR2 reads FQGNSA. This CDR3 is built from 15 residues. V was pared by 6 bases and J by 2 bases, with 8 bases of the junction left unmatched. This CDR3 is CASREPGQGPYEQYF. In nucleotides, the CDR3 is TGTGCCAGCAGGGAGCCGGGACAGGGACCCTACGAGCAGTACTTC. Complete variable domain (other parts from reference TRBV7-2 and TRBJ2-7): GAGVSQSPSNKVTEKGKDVELRCDPISGHTALYWYRQSLGQGLEFLIYFQGNSAPDKSGLPSDRFSAERTGGSVSTLTIQRTQQEDSAVYLCASREPGQGPYEQYFGPGTRLTVT.

The V and J genes are TRBV18 and TRBJ1-2, with a possible D match to TRBD1 (5 bases). CDR1 and CDR2 (germline): KGHSH, LQKENI. The CDR3 length is 13 residues. Trimming took off 3 bases at V and 4 bases at J, with 9 bases between the two ends. CDR3 amino acids: CASSPSDSYGYTF. The CDR3 DNA is TGTGCCAGCTCACCTAGTGACAGCTATGGCTACACCTTC.

The rearrangement uses TRBV18 and TRBJ2-7; 8 nucleotides align to TRBD1. The CDR3 length is 13 residues. The V gene end was trimmed by 3 bases and the J gene end by 2 bases; junction bases not matched to a gene: 0. The V gene's germline CDR1 is KGHSH and CDR2 LQKENI. CDR3 sequence: CASSPTGAYEQYF. The CDR3 DNA reads TGTGCCAGCTCACCGACAGGGGCCTACGAGCAGTACTTC.

This clone was seen just once. The chain recombines TRBV5-1 with TRBJ2-7, with 9 nucleotides matching TRBD1. Unmatched junction bases numbered 9, after V lost 1 base and J lost 4 bases. Germline V gene sequence: CDR1 SGHRS, CDR2 YFSETQ. The CDR3 sequence is 16 residues long. The CDR3 nucleotides are TGCGCCAGCAGCTTGAGATCGGGACAGGGCAGGTACGAGCAGTACTTC. It yields the protein CASSLRSGQGRYEQYF.

This rearrangement joins TRBV18 to TRBJ2-7; 10 nucleotides align to TRBD1. CDR3 length: 15 amino acids. Germline V CDR1 and CDR2: KGHSH, LQKENI. V gave up 2 bases and J gave up 3 bases; unmatched junction bases: 4. The chain's CDR3 is CASSPGTGAFYEQYF. CDR3 coding DNA: TGTGCCAGCTCACCAGGGACAGGGGCCTTCTACGAGCAGTACTTC.

This chain joins TRBV7-3 and TRBJ2-7, with D possibly matching TRBD2 (6 bases). V lost 0 bases and J lost 4, with 13 bases in between. The CDR3 has 15 residues. Per the germline V gene, CDR1 is SGHTA and CDR2 is FQGTGA. This chain's CDR3 is CASSLTGGLQYEQYF. DNA of the CDR3: TGTGCCAGCAGCTTAACGGGGGGACTTCAATACGAGCAGTACTTC.

This chain uses TRBV6-1 with TRBJ2-1, with 9 bases aligning to TRBD1. The V segment lost 2 bases and the J segment 7 bases; nucleotides outside the gene matches: 6. CDR3 length equals 15 residues. CDR1 and CDR2 from the germline V gene are MNHNS and SASEGT. CDR3 coding DNA: TGTGCCAGCAGTGAAAGGACAGGGGCGGCGAATGAGCAGTTCTTC. Translating it yields CASSERTGAANEQFF.

The J gene is TRBJ2-7, the V gene TRBV4-3, with 7 bases identical to TRBD1. This CDR3 has 15 residues. The J segment lost 4 bases and the V segment lost 1 base, leaving 7 bases of the junction unmatched. CDR1 and CDR2 from the germline V gene are LGHNA and YSLEER. In DNA form, the CDR3 reads TGCGCCAGCAGCCAAGGTTCCAGGGGGACGTACGAGCAGTACTTC. It codes for CASSQGSRGTYEQYF.

The V gene is TRBV19, the J gene TRBJ2-3; perhaps TRBD1 as D (6 bases). Germline CDR1 reads LNHDA; CDR2 reads SQIVND (reference sequence). The CDR3 covers 14 residues. The germline V and J ends were trimmed by 5 bases and 3 bases, with 12 bases remaining between them. CDR3 in amino acids: CASSHREGTDTQYF. The CDR3 DNA is TGTGCCAGTAGTCACAGGGAAGGTACAGATACGCAGTATTTT.

This sequence joins TRBV7-3 and TRBJ2-2; 12 nucleotides match TRBD2. The V and J ends lost 4 bases and 2 bases, in that order; junction bases with no gene match: 2. Germline V CDR1 and CDR2: SGHTA, FQGTGA. This CDR3 is 16 amino acids long. CDR3 region: CASSSSGGANTGELFF. CDR3 bases: TGTGCCAGCAGCTCTAGCGGGGGGGCTAACACCGGGGAGCTGTTTTTT.

V usage is TRBV9 and J usage is TRBJ1-1; tentative D call: TRBD1 (5 bases). The CDR3 runs to 13 residues. CDR1 and CDR2 (germline): SGDLS, YYNGEE. V lost 3 bases, J lost 5 bases, and 11 bases lay in between. The DNA of the CDR3 is TGTGCCAGCAGCGCAGACAGTCAGACTGAAGCTTTCTTT. Translated, it gives CASSADSQTEAFF.

The rearrangement uses TRBV18 and TRBJ2-5, with TRBD1 as a possible D gene (7 bases). V lost 6 bases and J 4 bases, leaving 18 bases between the germline ends. The CDR3 runs to 15 residues. Germline assignment: CDR1 KGHSH and CDR2 LQKENI. CDR3 residues: CASSVEEGAIETQYF. The CDR3, as DNA: TGTGCCAGCTCCGTGGAGGAGGGGGCCATAGAGACCCAGTACTTC.

This rearrangement joins TRBV18 to TRBJ2-7; the match to TRBD1 covers 8 bases. The V segment lost 1 base and the J segment 2 bases; nucleotides outside the gene matches: 7. CDR1 KGHSH and CDR2 LQKENI come from the germline V gene. This CDR3 is 16 amino acids long. The CDR3 DNA follows: TGTGCCAGCTCACCACTGGACAGGGTTGGCCCCTACGAGCAGTACTTC. Protein sequence: CASSPLDRVGPYEQYF.

The rearrangement links TRBV7-8 to TRBJ1-1; D ambiguous. Germline CDR1 is SGHVS and CDR2 is FQNEAQ. Trimming left V 1 base short and J 6 bases short, with 12 bases between. The CDR3 extends over 14 amino acids. In DNA, the CDR3 is TGTGCCAGCAGCTTAGTGGAGTATAGCGCTGAAGCTTTCTTT. Encoded protein: CASSLVEYSAEAFF.

The chain recombines TRBV4-2 with TRBJ2-7, with 14 bases that match TRBD2. The CDR3 has 18 amino acids. Germline V lookup: CDR1 LGHNA, CDR2 YNFKEQ. With V trimmed by 1 base and J by 2 bases, 7 bases remained unmatched. Here the CDR3 reads CASSQGLAGGRGAYEQYF. CDR3 DNA: TGTGCCAGCAGCCAAGGACTAGCGGGGGGGAGGGGGGCCTACGAGCAGTACTTC.

The chain couples TRBV5-4 to TRBJ1-2; tentatively, D is TRBD1 (5 bases). V was pared by 0 bases and J by 6 bases, with 9 bases between. The CDR3 contains 13 residues. Germline V lookup: CDR1 SGHNT, CDR2 YYREEE (reference sequence). The DNA of the CDR3 is TGTGCCAGCAGCTTGGCAGGGCAGGATGGCTACACCTTC. Protein sequence: CASSLAGQDGYTF.

The rearrangement uses TRBV19 and TRBJ1-6; TRBD1 matches 9 bases. There are 13 residues in the CDR3. The germline V gene encodes CDR1 LNHDA and CDR2 SQIVND (reference sequence). Trimming cost V 4 bases and J 10 bases; bases outside gene matches: 2. CDR3: CASSRTGESPLHF. The DNA of the CDR3 is TGTGCCAGTAGTAGGACAGGGGAATCACCCCTCCACTTT.

The gene calls are TRBV18 and TRBJ1-2; D uncertain. CDR1 and CDR2 from the germline V gene are KGHSH and LQKENI. The V gene lost 2 bases and the J gene lost 2 bases, with 6 bases spanning the gap. The CDR3 runs to 13 residues. The DNA of the CDR3 is TGTGCCAGCTCACCAAGTCGGAACTATGGCTACACCTTC. Translation: CASSPSRNYGYTF.